This is a list of T cell receptor beta chains from one sample in a study of blood T cell repertoires in COVID-19. Assay used: immunoSEQ multiplex PCR; TCRdb lists only in-frame clones, some missing. The data hold 150,000 to 200,000 clones, with 80% observed a single time. Sequencing was carried out using PBMCs or T cells enriched from blood (not recorded which). The receptors originated from a man aged 40-49 years who had recovered from COVID-19. Both conserved end residues are part of each CDR3. A D gene is named only where the DNA matches it firmly. Only part of the rows carry a size: once, few, many, or a class if the clone is expanded.

>.|TRBJ1-3|TRBV5-1|.
CASSSEPGYSRGNTIYF
TGCGCCAGCAGCTCCGAACCAGGGTACTCCCGTGGAAACACCATATATTTT
>.|TRBJ1-3|TRBV7-6|.
CASSLALQGVGTIYF
TGTGCCAGCAGCTTAGCGCTCCAGGGTGTGGGCACCATATATTTT
>.|TRBJ2-3|TRBV4-2|few
CASSRDRDTQYF
TGTGCCAGCAGCCGCGACAGAGATACGCAGTATTTT
>.|TRBJ1-5|TRBV6-1|few
CASSGAQGWNQPQHF
TGTGCCAGCAGTGGAGCACAGGGTTGGAATCAGCCCCAGCATTTT
>.|TRBJ2-2|TRBV4-1|.
CASSRLWEIIPGELFF
TGCGCCAGCAGCCGTCTCTGGGAGATTATTCCCGGGGAGCTGTTTTTT
>TRBD2|TRBJ2-2|TRBV11-2|.
CASSLDLGLAGVTGELFF
TGTGCCAGCAGCTTAGATCTCGGACTAGCGGGGGTGACCGGGGAGCTGTTTTTT
>.|TRBJ1-4|TRBV5-1|.
CASSLSGDPLTDEKLFF
TGCGCCAGCAGCTTGTCAGGCGACCCTTTAACGGATGAAAAACTGTTTTTT
>.|TRBJ1-2|TRBV12-3/TRBV12-4|.
CASSLNAPRRDTF
TGTGCCAGCAGTTTAAACGCGCCGAGGCGAGACACCTTC
>.|TRBJ2-3|TRBV4-1|.
CASSQDPGDTDTQYF
TGCGCCAGCAGCCAAGACCCGGGGGATACAGATACGCAGTATTTT
>.|TRBJ1-1|TRBV11-2|.
CASRRDMNTEAFF
TGTGCCAGCCGAAGGGACATGAACACTGAAGCTTTCTTT
>TRBD2|TRBJ2-1|TRBV19|.
CASCQSGGHEQFF
TGTGCCAGTTGCCAGAGCGGGGGCCATGAGCAGTTCTTC
>.|TRBJ1-1|TRBV30|.
CAWGGDTEAFF
TGTGCCTGGGGGGGGGACACTGAAGCTTTCTTT
>.|TRBJ2-2|TRBV7-9|.
CASSLAFGGSGELFF
TGTGCCAGCAGCTTAGCGTTTGGGGGGTCCGGGGAGCTGTTTTTT
>.|TRBJ2-5|TRBV7-5|.
CARSYTDWGRETQYF
TGTGCCAGAAGCTATACCGACTGGGGGAGGGAGACCCAGTACTTC
>TRBD2|TRBJ2-5|TRBV9|.
CASSVSTSEETQYF
TGTGCCAGCAGCGTATCCACTAGCGAGGAGACCCAGTACTTC
>.|TRBJ2-1|TRBV7-9|.
CASSLGPSSYNEQFF
TGTGCCAGCAGCTTAGGGCCCTCCTCATACAATGAGCAGTTCTTC
>.|TRBJ1-1|TRBV12-5|.
CASGGGGTEAFF
TGTGCTAGTGGTGGCGGGGGGACTGAAGCTTTCTTT
>.|TRBJ2-1|TRBV6-5|.
CASLREQGNNNEQFF
TGTGCCAGCCTTCGGGAGCAGGGAAACAACAATGAGCAGTTCTTC
>.|TRBJ2-6|TRBV9|.
CASSGSQITLWANVLTF
TGTGCCAGCAGCGGGTCACAGATTACTCTCTGGGCCAACGTCCTGACTTTC